This entry features one TCR beta chain sequence. Germline assignment: CDR1 MNHEY and CDR2 SVGAGI. The CDR3 runs to 15 residues. Trimming left V 5 bases short and J 3 bases short, with 14 bases between. Cohorts were based on clinical histories the participants reported. Resolution of symptoms, clearance, or two negative PCRs was present in recovered Cohort 3 donors. TCRdb's table, derived via immunoSEQ multiplex PCR, lists solely in-frame clones and lacks some. This table holds roughly 370,000 clones, 80% to 90% found once. The sample belongs to a study of blood T cell repertoires in COVID-19. About the research overall: Acute and convalescent COVID-19 samples came from the United States, Italy and Spain. PBMCs, B-cell-depleted T cells, or T cells were the source of the cDNA or gDNA that made up the material.

The TCR originated in a woman between 45 and 65 years old who had recovered from COVID-19. This chain connects TRBV6-5 to TRBJ1-3; no definite D call. Sample: PBMCs or T cells enriched from blood (not recorded which). This CDR3 is CASSPGPFFGNTIYF. DNA for the CDR3: TGTGCCAGCAGTCCGGGTCCGTTTTTTGGAAACACCATATATTTT.